The rows below give T cell receptor beta chains drawn from one sample of a study of CD8 T cells in Susac syndrome. Each CDR3 protein gets one entry after TCRdb re-called the immunoSEQ multiplex PCR reads with MiXCR. The sample includes around 200,000 distinct CDR3 sequences, roughly 90% of them seen just once. The sequenced material came from CD8+ T cells from PBMCs. These receptors were taken from a human donor with multiple sclerosis. CDR3s include the opening cysteine and the closing phenylalanine or tryptophan. D genes are given only for firm matches. Clone size is stated in some rows and not others, as once, few, many or a class when expanded.

.	.	TRBV13	TRBJ1-2	CASSRGWSGYTF	TGTGCCAGCAGCAGGGGGTGGAGTGGCTACACCTTC
.	.	TRBV5-4	TRBJ1-1	CASSLGRRAEAFF	TGTGCCAGCAGCTTGGGACGTCGCGCTGAAGCTTTCTTT
TRBD2	.	TRBV3-1	TRBJ2-1	CASSQEGLAGYNEQFF	TGTGCCAGCAGCCAAGAAGGATTAGCGGGATACAATGAGCAGTTCTTC
TRBD1	once	TRBV9	TRBJ2-6	CASSAAGTGSPGANVLTF	TGTGCCAGCAGCGCCGCCGGGACAGGGAGCCCTGGGGCCAACGTCCTGACTTTC
.	.	TRBV9	TRBJ2-1	CASSVGGATVGEQFF	TGTGCCAGCAGCGTAGGCGGGGCTACGGTAGGTGAGCAGTTCTTC
.	.	TRBV12-3/TRBV12-4	TRBJ2-5	CASSLLDTLQETQYF	TGTGCCAGCAGTTTACTGGACACCCTCCAAGAGACCCAGTACTTC
.	.	TRBV5-4	TRBJ1-2	CASSLDRALNYGYTF	TGTGCCAGCAGCTTGGATCGAGCCTTAAACTATGGCTACACCTTC
.	.	TRBV11-3	TRBJ2-5	CASSPRGILGETQYF	TGTGCCAGCAGCCCCAGGGGCATCCTTGGGGAGACCCAGTACTTC
TRBD1	.	TRBV5-1	TRBJ1-1	CASSSPGTGGEAFF	TGCGCCAGCAGCTCCCCAGGGACAGGTGGAGAAGCTTTCTTT
.	.	TRBV7-3	TRBJ2-3	CASSLGVQDTQYF	TGTGCCAGCAGCTTGGGGGTCCAAGATACGCAGTATTTT
.	.	TRBV12-3/TRBV12-4	TRBJ2-5	CASSLGWVQETQYF	TGTGCCAGCAGTTTAGGCTGGGTACAAGAGACCCAGTACTTC
.	.	TRBV9	TRBJ2-1	CASSVGTTNEQFF	TGTGCCAGCAGCGTAGGAACAACCAATGAGCAGTTCTTC
.	.	TRBV1	TRBJ2-7	CTSSQDAPVVGREMREQYF	TGCACCAGCAGCCAAGACGCCCCGGTCGTCGGGCGGGAGATGCGCGAGCAGTACTTC